This TCR beta chain was observed in a study of long-term antiretroviral therapy in people with HIV. Looking at the study overall: Initial samples were collected about a decade before the 2015 immediate-ART recommendation. Study-level results: The blood, collected between about 2003 and 2017, was possibly taken under older ART regimens. It was observed that HIV repertoires exhibited narrower CDR3 length ranges than controls.

V was trimmed by 1 base and J by 5 bases, leaving 6 bases between them. CDR1 MNHEY and CDR2 SMNVEV come from the germline V gene (reference sequence). This CDR3 region has 12 residues. Points on this clone: Its specificity is not known.

Specimens held roughly 0.9-10 million cryopreserved PBMC prior to DNA extraction. The authors ran the immunoSEQ assay, v3.0, at survey level. Some clones are missing from TCRdb's copy, which holds only in-frame ones; the method was immunoSEQ multiplex PCR. The table shows 20,000 to 25,000 clones, with less than 80% occurring only once. The chain uses TRBV27 and TRBJ2-7; D tentatively reads TRBD1 or TRBD2 (5 bases each). The sequencing here drew on unsorted PBMCs, taken 1.2 years after starting antiretroviral therapy. The receptor's source is a woman between 40 and 55 years old with HIV. The CDR3 protein is CASSLLGDEQYF. The DNA of the CDR3 is TGTGCCAGCAGTTTATTGGGGGACGAGCAGTACTTC.